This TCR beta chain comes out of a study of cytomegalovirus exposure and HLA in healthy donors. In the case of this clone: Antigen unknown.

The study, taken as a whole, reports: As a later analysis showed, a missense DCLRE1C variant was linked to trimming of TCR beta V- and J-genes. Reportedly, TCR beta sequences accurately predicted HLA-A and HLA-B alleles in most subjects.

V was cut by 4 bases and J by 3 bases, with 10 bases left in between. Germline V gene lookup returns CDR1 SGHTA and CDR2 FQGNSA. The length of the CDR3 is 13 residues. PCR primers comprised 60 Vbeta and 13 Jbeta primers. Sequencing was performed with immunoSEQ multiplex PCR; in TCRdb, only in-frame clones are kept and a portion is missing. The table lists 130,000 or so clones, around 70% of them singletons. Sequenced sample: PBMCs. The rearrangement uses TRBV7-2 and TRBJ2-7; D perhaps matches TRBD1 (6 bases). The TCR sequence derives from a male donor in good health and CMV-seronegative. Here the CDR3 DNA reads TGTGCCAGCAGCTACAGGGCTCTCTACGAGCAGTACTTC. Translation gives CASSYRALYEQYF.